This T cell receptor beta chain was captured in a study of brain metastases from non-small cell lung cancer. The method was immunoSEQ multiplex PCR; TCRdb's version includes in-frame clones alone and lacks a portion of them. In the table there are thousands of clones, over 75% of which are singletons. Findings and limits, study-wide: Brain metastases had lower T-cell infiltration than primary tumors.

The germline V and J ends were trimmed by 2 bases and 6 bases, with 7 bases remaining between them. CDR3 length: 11 amino acids. CDR1 DFQATT and CDR2 SNEGSKA come from the germline V gene (reference sequence). Comment on this clone: The antigen is not known.

The chain has TRBV20-1 and TRBJ1-1, with D unresolved. The sequencing sample was made of primary lung tumor tissue. The receptor was derived from a donor aged 40 or over with non-small cell lung cancer. This CDR3 is CSARRWPEAFF. The CDR3 region has the DNA TGCAGTGCTAGAAGGTGGCCTGAAGCTTTCTTT.